Below, one T cell receptor beta chain is given with its context. Its cognate antigen is unknown. The CDR3 is made up of 15 amino acids. The V gene end was trimmed by 7 bases and the J gene end by 6 bases; junction bases not matched to a gene: 8. In germline, CDR1 is GTSNPN, CDR2 SVGIG (reference sequence). The timepoints at which blood was sampled were baseline, cycle 4 day 1, and cycle 7 day 1. This record belongs to a study of OX40 agonist ivuxolimab in advanced cancers. Study background: Patients were treated with ivuxolimab, an agonistic anti-OX40 (CD134) antibody. Treatment received earlier with anti-PD-1, anti-PD-L1 or anti-CTLA-4 agents was allowed, and around 36% had some.

The data were produced by immunoSEQ multiplex PCR, yet TCRdb's version contains in-frame clones alone and is incomplete. This sample has tens of thousands of clones, with 70% to 90% found just once. Study findings and constraints: Researchers report that CD8+ T cells had, on average, more expanded clones than CD4+.

The chain has TRBV30 and TRBJ2-2; TRBD2 aligns across 13 bases. The sample consisted of CD4+ or CD8+ T cells sorted from blood, taken in a trial of the OX40 agonist ivuxolimab. The clonotype was recovered from an adult with an advanced solid tumor such as melanoma, head and neck, liver or kidney cancer. The CDR3 bases are TGTGCCTATGCCATAGGACTAGCGGGAGCCGGGGAGCTGTTTTTT. Amino acid sequence: CAYAIGLAGAGELFF.